This TCR beta chain was identified during a study of immune cell composition in non-small cell lung cancer. Study outcomes and limitations: It was not proven that tumour-reactive clones equal dominant tumour-associated clones.

Here immunoSEQ multiplex PCR was the method, and the copy in TCRdb shows in-frame clones only, minus some. The sample lists roughly 3,200 clones; around three quarters were seen once. The CDR3 has 17 residues. The V gene end was trimmed by 4 bases and the J gene end by 4 bases; junction bases not matched to a gene: 6. CDR1 SGHTA and CDR2 FQGNSA come from the germline V gene. As regards this clone: Its matching antigen is unknown.

Normal lung was taken at the farthest possible site, at least 3 cm from tumour. The sequenced sample consisted of non-adjacent lung tissue. V and J are TRBV7-2 and TRBJ2-3; 15 bases map to TRBD2. This TCR came from a human donor with non-small cell lung cancer. The CDR3 DNA reads as TGTGCCAGCAGCTCCGGACTAGCGGGAGGGCCTGCAGATACGCAGTATTTT. This sequence encodes CASSSGLAGGPADTQYF.